The 25 T cell receptor beta chains presented below share a single source sample, sequenced in a study of blood T cell repertoires in COVID-19. TCRdb keeps only in-frame clones here, not all; method: immunoSEQ multiplex PCR. In the table there are about 480,000 clones, approximately 90% of which are singletons. Material for sequencing was PBMCs or T cells enriched from blood (not recorded which). The source is an older woman who had recovered from COVID-19.

V gene TRBV30 combines with J gene TRBJ2-1; 11 positions agree with TRBD1. The V and J ends lost 3 bases and 1 base, in that order; junction bases with no gene match: 5. In germline, CDR1 is GTSNPN, CDR2 SVGIG (reference sequence). The CDR3 length is 16 residues. Written as DNA, the CDR3 is TGTGCCTGGAGACGGACAGGGGGCTGGTCCTACAATGAGCAGTTCTTC. It encodes CAWRRTGGWSYNEQFF.

The chain has TRBV11-3 and TRBJ1-4, with TRBD1 identical over 8 bases. This CDR3 is 14 amino acids long. The germline V gene encodes CDR1 SGHNT and CDR2 YENEEA. The V segment lost 3 bases and the J segment 5 bases; nucleotides outside the gene matches: 2. The DNA for the CDR3 is TGTGCCAGCAGCTTGACAGGGGTCAATGAAAAACTGTTTTTT. This codes for CASSLTGVNEKLFF.

The chain is built from TRBV6-5 and TRBJ1-6; D may be TRBD1 (6 bases). CDR3 length: 13 amino acids. V was shortened by 5 bases and J by 5 bases, with 7 bases between the two germline ends. The germline V gene has CDR1 MNHEY and CDR2 SVGAGI. CDR3 residues: CASSRGNNSPLHF. In nucleotides, the CDR3 is TGTGCCAGCAGTAGGGGGAATAATTCACCCCTCCACTTT.

The rearrangement uses TRBV19 and TRBJ1-5; D is perhaps TRBD1 (6 bases). Looked up from germline, CDR1 is LNHDA and CDR2 is SQIVND (reference sequence). The CDR3 contains 13 residues. Deletions cut 9 bases from V and 7 bases from J, with 16 bases between. The CDR3 loop is CASTLQGGQPQHF. The CDR3 DNA reads TGTGCCAGCACCCTACAGGGTGGGCAGCCCCAGCATTTT.

The chain combines TRBV13 with TRBJ2-2, with a tentative D call TRBD1 (6 bases). The germline V and J ends were trimmed by 0 bases and 3 bases, with 8 bases remaining between them. The CDR3 runs 15 residues. Germline CDR1 PRHDT, CDR2 FYEKMQ (reference sequence). CDR3 DNA: TGTGCCAGCAGCTTAGGACAGGGAGACACCGGGGAGCTGTTTTTT. Its translation is CASSLGQGDTGELFF.

This clone was seen a single time. The chain employs TRBV18 and TRBJ1-3, with TRBD1 matching over 9 bases. The V segment lost 0 bases and the J segment 4 bases; nucleotides outside the gene matches: 7. The CDR3 is 17 amino acids. Germline loops: CDR1 KGHSH, CDR2 LQKENI. CDR3 coding DNA: TGTGCCAGCTCACCACCCAACCAGGGACAGGGAGGAAACACCATATATTTT. Its translation: CASSPPNQGQGGNTIYF.

This rearrangement joins TRBV5-6 to TRBJ1-1; D may be TRBD1 (5 bases). Trimming shortened V by 2 bases and J by 2 bases, and 19 bases separated the two germline ends. The V gene's germline CDR1 is SGHDT and CDR2 YYEEEE. The CDR3 contains 17 residues. The DNA for the CDR3 is TGTGCCAGCAGCTTTCTCGCGCAAGCCAGGGTCAACACTGAAGCTTTCTTT. This gives the protein CASSFLAQARVNTEAFF.

This chain links TRBV5-1 with TRBJ1-2; weak D call: TRBD1 (6 bases). Germline CDR1 reads SGHRS; CDR2 reads YFSETQ. The CDR3 runs to 14 residues. Deletions cut 3 bases from V and 4 bases from J, with 13 bases between. CDR3: CASSSGASGYGYTF. For the CDR3, the DNA is TGCGCCAGCAGCTCAGGGGCCTCGGGCTATGGCTACACCTTC.

The chain has TRBV30 and TRBJ2-7; D is possibly TRBD1 (7 bases). CDR1 is GTSNPN and CDR2 is SVGIG in the germline V gene (reference sequence). The CDR3 sequence is 13 residues long. V shed 3 bases and J shed 5 bases, with 14 bases lying between them. DNA for the CDR3: TGTGCCTGGAGGCGACAGGGAGGAAACGAGCAGTACTTC. Protein sequence: CAWRRQGGNEQYF. The entire variable domain, with the rest obtained from reference TRBV30 and TRBJ2-7, is as follows: SQTIHQWPATLVQPVGSPLSLECTVEGTSNPNLYWYRQAAGRGLQLLFYSVGIGQISSEVPQNLSASRPQDRQFILSSKKLLLSDSGFYLCAWRRQGGNEQYFGPGTRLTVT.

This clone was seen a few times. This sequence joins TRBV30 and TRBJ1-1; TRBD1 is a possible D gene (5 bases). The CDR3 loop spans 15 amino acids. The V end was cut by 0 bases, the J end by 4 bases, with 15 bases between. The germline V gene encodes CDR1 GTSNPN and CDR2 SVGIG (reference sequence). The CDR3 sequence is CAWSVGVGRGTEAFF. The CDR3 bases are TGTGCCTGGAGTGTAGGGGTAGGGAGGGGCACTGAAGCTTTCTTT.

This chain links TRBV2 with TRBJ2-3; 7 bases fit TRBD1. The germline gives CDR1 SNHLY, CDR2 FYNNEI. The junction had 8 bases not matched to a gene; V was cut back by 5 bases and J by 3 bases. The CDR3 extends over 15 amino acids. The CDR3 DNA reads as TGTGCCAGCAGTCAAGACAGGGTCGGGACAGATACGCAGTATTTT. Its protein is CASSQDRVGTDTQYF.

This chain links TRBV27 with TRBJ2-2, with 11 bases fitting TRBD2. V gave up 6 bases and J gave up 7 bases; unmatched junction bases: 4. CDR3 length equals 14 residues. Germline lookup yields CDR1 MNHEY and CDR2 SMNVEV (reference sequence). The CDR3 here is CASRYSGGGGELFF. The CDR3, as DNA: TGTGCCAGCAGATATAGCGGGGGGGGCGGGGAGCTGTTTTTT.

This chain connects TRBV24-1 to TRBJ1-2, with a tentative D call TRBD1 (5 bases). V was cut by 7 bases and J by 4 bases, with 6 bases left in between. CDR1 and CDR2 from the germline V gene are KGHDR and SFDVKD. The CDR3 loop spans 11 amino acids. In DNA, the CDR3 is TGTGCCACCAGAGACAGCTATGGCTACACCTTC. It codes for CATRDSYGYTF.

J is TRBJ1-1 and V is TRBV19; the D gene is possibly TRBD1 (5 bases). The germline V gene encodes CDR1 LNHDA and CDR2 SQIVND (reference sequence). Trimming shortened V by 2 bases and J by 3 bases, and 10 bases separated the two germline ends. This CDR3 is built from 14 residues. The CDR3 is CASSIQQGHTEAFF. The CDR3 DNA is TGTGCCAGTAGTATACAGCAGGGTCACACTGAAGCTTTCTTT.

The rearrangement uses TRBV3-1 (or the pseudogene TRBV3-2) and TRBJ1-2; 8 bases match TRBD1. V lost 1 base to trimming and J lost 6 bases; unmatched junction nucleotides: 7. Germline CDR1 LGHDT, CDR2 YNNKEL (reference sequence). The CDR3 is 15 amino acids. CDR3 sequence reads: CASSQGGGQGHGYTF. CDR3 bases: TGTGCCAGCAGCCAAGGTGGTGGACAGGGCCATGGCTACACCTTC.

The V call is TRBV7-9, the J call TRBJ2-7, with TRBD1 matching over 10 bases. CDR1 SEHNR and CDR2 FQNEAQ come from the germline V gene (reference sequence). The J segment lost 6 bases and the V segment lost 1 base, leaving 0 bases of the junction unmatched. The CDR3 runs to 13 residues. The chain's CDR3 is CASSLGTGGEQYF. The CDR3 nucleotides read TGTGCCAGCAGCTTAGGGACAGGGGGCGAGCAGTACTTC. The full variable domain, in which reference TRBV7-9 and TRBJ2-7 provide the parts outside the CDR3, is DTGVSQNPRHKITKRGQNVTFRCDPISEHNRLYWYRQTLGQGPEFLTYFQNEAQLEKSRLLSDRFSAERPKGSFSTLEIQRTEQGDSAMYLCASSLGTGGEQYFGPGTRLTVT.

CDR3 sequence: CASSIDPVGSYNEQFF. The CDR3 region has the DNA TGTGCCAGTAGTATAGATCCCGTGGGGAGTTACAATGAGCAGTTCTTC. The rearrangement joins TRBV19 to TRBJ2-1; D might be TRBD2 (5 bases). The germline V and J ends were trimmed by 0 bases and 4 bases, with 13 bases remaining between them. The CDR3 loop spans 16 amino acids. Germline assignment: CDR1 LNHDA and CDR2 SQIVND (reference sequence).

The chain joins TRBV3-1 (or the pseudogene TRBV3-2) to TRBJ2-1, with 14 nucleotides matching TRBD2. Unmatched junction bases numbered 6, after V lost 4 bases and J lost 7 bases. CDR1 and CDR2 from the germline V gene are LGHDT and YNNKEL (reference sequence). The CDR3 totals 16 residues. CDR3 loop: CASSLRTSGGKNEQFF. CDR3 in DNA: TGTGCCAGCAGCCTACGGACTAGCGGGGGGAAGAATGAGCAGTTCTTC.

The chain has TRBV5-1 and TRBJ1-6; 10 nucleotides match TRBD1. Losses at the gene ends were 0 bases for V and 7 bases for J; bases not matched to a gene: 7. The length of the CDR3 is 17 residues. CDR1 is SGHRS, CDR2 YFSETQ, per germline. The chain's CDR3 is CASSLGGTGVLNSPLHF. The CDR3 DNA is TGCGCCAGCAGCTTGGGGGGGACAGGGGTTTTGAATTCACCCCTCCACTTT. The variable domain in full, completed from reference TRBV5-1 and TRBJ1-6, reads KAGVTQTPRYLIKTRGQQVTLSCSPISGHRSVSWYQQTPGQGLQFLFEYFSETQRNKGNFPGRFSGRQFSNSRSEMNVSTLELGDSALYLCASSLGGTGVLNSPLHFGNGTRLTVT.

Remarks on this clone: One end of the junction varies from germline; a read error may be responsible. The chain combines TRBV7-6 with TRBJ1-4; possible D gene TRBD1, 5 bases. This CDR3 comprises 15 residues. Per germline, CDR1 SGHVS and CDR2 FNYEAQ. The CDR3 nucleotides read TGTGTCAGCAGCTTCGGGGGGGATTGGGATGAAAAACTGTTTTTT. It is translated as CVSSFGGDWDEKLFF.

The chain is built from TRBV27 and TRBJ2-6; TRBD1 matches 9 bases. CDR3 length equals 16 residues. V shed 5 bases and J 3 bases; nucleotides not matched to a gene: 5. In germline, CDR1 is MNHEY, CDR2 SMNVEV (reference sequence). CDR3 loop: CASSLRTGDGANVLTF. CDR3 bases: TGTGCCAGCAGTCTAAGGACAGGGGATGGGGCCAACGTCCTGACTTTC.

The rearrangement links TRBV5-1 to TRBJ1-2; D remains ambiguous. V was shortened by 0 bases and J by 2 bases, with 8 bases between the two germline ends. The CDR3 loop spans 14 amino acids. The germline V gene encodes CDR1 SGHRS and CDR2 YFSETQ. The CDR3 here is CASSLDGANYGYTF. CDR3 DNA sequence: TGCGCCAGCAGCTTGGATGGAGCGAACTATGGCTACACCTTC.

J is TRBJ2-7 and V is TRBV5-1; tentative D call: TRBD1 (6 bases). The length of the CDR3 is 13 residues. The ends were cut back, 4 bases at V and 2 bases at J, with 10 bases in the middle. CDR1 is SGHRS and CDR2 is YFSETQ in the germline V gene. Written as DNA, the CDR3 is TGCGCCAGCAGCCCCAACAGGGCCTACGAGCAGTACTTC. Its translation is CASSPNRAYEQYF.

This chain links TRBV5-8 with TRBJ1-6; D might be TRBD1 (6 bases). This CDR3 contains 15 residues. V was shortened by 5 bases and J by 7 bases, with 16 bases between the two germline ends. Germline V gene lookup returns CDR1 SGHTS and CDR2 YDEGEE. DNA of the CDR3: TGTGCCAGCAGTCGACGCCTGAGGGGGAATTCACCCCTCCACTTT. Amino acid sequence: CASSRRLRGNSPLHF.

The chain joins TRBV2 to TRBJ1-4, with no clear D. The ends were cut back, 4 bases at V and 4 bases at J, with 10 bases in the middle. Germline V gene data show CDR1 as SNHLY and CDR2 as FYNNEI. This CDR3 contains 14 residues. In nucleotides, the CDR3 is TGTGCCAGCAGTGGTAACTTCCTTAATGAAAAACTGTTTTTT. Amino acids: CASSGNFLNEKLFF.